Sequencing of this T cell receptor beta chain was carried out in a study of T cell repertoires in cytomegalovirus infection. Germline V gene sequence: CDR1 MNHNY, CDR2 SVGAGI (reference sequence). This CDR3 has 13 amino acids. V gave up 2 bases and J gave up 9 bases, with 11 bases separating them. TCRdb itself ran the reads through MiXCR, one entry per CDR3 protein. Here the sample spans hundreds of thousands of distinct CDR3 sequences, 31% being singletons. In regard to this clonotype: A much larger clone sits a single nucleotide away, making a read error possible. Because it lacks the conserved phenylalanine or tryptophan at the end, this CDR3 is likely a read error.

The sequenced sample consisted of PBMCs. V is TRBV6-6 and J is TRBJ2-1; no firm D call. The source of this sequence is a human donor in good health (CMV status not recorded). Some clones in this sample may be carry-over from other donors' samples. CDR3 sequence: CASSYDLDFEQFL. The CDR3 DNA sequence: TGTGCCAGCAGTTACGATCTAGATTTTGAGCAGTTCTTA.